The 20 T cell receptor beta chains in this list originate from one sample, sequenced in a study of shared clonotypes between healthy human individuals. Naive CD8 cells were CD45RO-negative, positively selected for CCR7, excluding terminally differentiated effector memory CD45RA+ cells. Profiling relied on immunoSEQ multiplex PCR, and the TCRdb table lists in-frame clones only, not all of them. The sample holds some 2,000,000 clones; just under 95% are singletons and the top ten take 0.85% to 1.2%. The sample taken for sequencing was naive CD8+ T cells sorted from blood. All receptors come from a man between 18 and 29 years old in good health.

The chain has TRBV7-9 and TRBJ2-3, with 10 bases aligning to TRBD1. The CDR3 contains 15 residues. The J segment lost 2 bases and the V segment lost 5 bases, leaving 4 bases of the junction unmatched. CDR1 and CDR2 (germline): SEHNR, FQNEAQ (reference sequence). CDR3 in DNA: TGTGCCAGCAGCGCTGGGACAGGGGTCACAGATACGCAGTATTTT. Residues: CASSAGTGVTDTQYF.

In the case of this clone: The same CDR3 also results from other DNA sequences found in this sample. J is TRBJ2-7 and V is TRBV6-5, with D perhaps matching TRBD2 (5 bases). Trimming cost V 6 bases and J 0 bases, with 9 bases left between them. This CDR3 comprises 13 residues. Germline CDR1 and CDR2: MNHEY and SVGAGI. CDR3 bases: TGTGCCAGCAGCCCGGGGAGCTCCTACGAGCAGTACTTC. This codes for CASSPGSSYEQYF.

The rearrangement joins TRBV7-9 to TRBJ2-5; 11 bases are a match to TRBD2. Germline V gene data show CDR1 as SEHNR and CDR2 as FQNEAQ (reference sequence). This CDR3 has 15 residues. Trimming took 5 bases from V and 2 from J; bases not matched to a gene: 4. CDR3 loop: CASSLTSGVQETQYF. The CDR3 DNA reads as TGTGCCAGCAGCCTGACTAGCGGGGTACAAGAGACCCAGTACTTC.

The J gene is TRBJ2-5, the V gene TRBV6-1, with 7 bases that match TRBD1. Germline CDR1 and CDR2: MNHNS and SASEGT. The CDR3 length is 16 residues. V lost 3 bases to trimming and J lost 2 bases; unmatched junction nucleotides: 9. The CDR3 DNA follows: TGTGCCAGCAGTGAGTTTAAGGGGGCCTTACAAGAGACCCAGTACTTC. Amino acid sequence: CASSEFKGALQETQYF.

In the case of this clone: Other DNA sequences in this sample translate to the same CDR3. The chain links TRBV18 to TRBJ2-5; TRBD2 might be the D (5 bases). The CDR3 loop spans 14 amino acids. The germline gives CDR1 KGHSH, CDR2 LQKENI. V was cut by 0 bases and J by 2 bases, with 7 bases left in between. CDR3 residues: CASSPPDSQETQYF. The CDR3 nucleotides read TGTGCCAGCTCACCACCGGACTCGCAAGAGACCCAGTACTTC.

The V gene is TRBV19, the J gene TRBJ1-2; no definite D call. Germline CDR1 and CDR2: LNHDA and SQIVND (reference sequence). CDR3 length: 14 amino acids. The V gene lost 3 bases and the J gene lost 4 bases, with 12 bases spanning the gap. CDR3 in amino acids: CASSIGPNLYGYTF. The CDR3 bases are TGTGCCAGTAGTATTGGACCGAACCTCTATGGCTACACCTTC.

As DNA, the CDR3 is TGTGCCAGCAGCGCAGAAGCGGGGGTGTTACACACAGATACGCAGTATTTT. Its translation is CASSAEAGVLHTDTQYF. The chain combines TRBV9 with TRBJ2-3, with 8 bases lining up with TRBD2. V trimming: 3 bases; J trimming: 2 bases; junction bases outside the gene matches: 11. The CDR3 spans 17 residues. CDR1 is SGDLS, CDR2 YYNGEE, per germline.

This chain links TRBV2 with TRBJ1-5; a possible D gene is TRBD1 (5 bases). The CDR3 covers 14 residues. CDR1 and CDR2 from the germline V gene are SNHLY and FYNNEI. V was shortened by 1 base and J by 5 bases, with 9 bases between the two germline ends. This CDR3 is CASSEGSGYQPQHF. For the CDR3, the DNA is TGTGCCAGCAGTGAAGGGTCAGGGTATCAGCCCCAGCATTTT.

The gene calls are TRBV27 and TRBJ1-1; perhaps TRBD1 as D (6 bases). There are 16 residues in the CDR3. The germline gives CDR1 MNHEY, CDR2 SMNVEV (reference sequence). Between the trimmed V and J ends, which lost 4 bases and 1 base, there was a span of 16 bases. CDR3 sequence: CASSSTGFASNTEAFF. In DNA, the CDR3 is TGTGCCAGCAGTTCCACAGGGTTTGCTTCGAACACTGAAGCTTTCTTT.

The chain employs TRBV6-1 and TRBJ2-7, with unresolved D. In germline, CDR1 is MNHNS, CDR2 SASEGT. The CDR3 has 15 amino acids. V shed 1 base and J shed 0 bases, with 10 bases lying between them. CDR3 in amino acids: CASSEVRGPSYEQYF. In nucleotides, the CDR3 is TGTGCCAGCAGTGAAGTGCGAGGACCCTCCTACGAGCAGTACTTC.

The J gene is TRBJ1-1, the V gene TRBV14, with a tentative D call TRBD1 (5 bases). This CDR3 region has 14 residues. Per the germline V gene, CDR1 is SGHDN and CDR2 is FVKESK. Trimming pared 6 bases from V and 3 bases from J, leaving 14 bases between. The CDR3 region has the DNA TGTGCCAGCAGTCCTTTGGGGCATTACACTGAAGCTTTCTTT. Amino acid sequence: CASSPLGHYTEAFF. The complete variable domain, with remaining parts taken from reference TRBV14 and TRBJ1-1, reads EAGVTQFPSHSVIEKGQTVTLRCDPISGHDNLYWYRRVMGKEIKFLLHFVKESKQDESGMPNNRFLAERTGGTYSTLKVQPAELEDSGVYFCASSPLGHYTEAFFGQGTRLTVV.

This rearrangement joins TRBV5-1 to TRBJ2-7; TRBD1 is a possible D gene (5 bases). Germline lookup yields CDR1 SGHRS and CDR2 YFSETQ. The CDR3 spans 15 residues. Trimming left V 0 bases short and J 3 bases short, with 13 bases between. The CDR3 region is CASSLGAGIIYEQYF. The CDR3 bases are TGCGCCAGCAGCTTGGGGGCAGGGATTATCTACGAGCAGTACTTC.

The V and J genes are TRBV6-5 and TRBJ2-1; 10 nucleotides match TRBD2. The CDR3 totals 15 residues. V shed 8 bases and J 2 bases; nucleotides not matched to a gene: 6. Germline CDR1 MNHEY, CDR2 SVGAGI. This CDR3 reads CASRPSGSPYNEQFF. CDR3 sequence (DNA): TGTGCCAGCCGACCTAGCGGGAGCCCCTACAATGAGCAGTTCTTC.

The chain uses TRBV28 and TRBJ1-6; 8 bases agree with TRBD1. V gave up 4 bases and J gave up 9 bases; unmatched junction bases: 14. Germline V CDR1 and CDR2: MDHEN, SYDVKM. The CDR3 is made up of 17 amino acids. The chain's CDR3 is CASSSRTGPYSASPLHF. The CDR3 region has the DNA TGTGCCAGCAGTTCAAGGACAGGGCCCTACTCGGCTTCACCCCTCCACTTT.

This clone appeared a single time. The V gene is TRBV6-6, the J gene TRBJ2-7; D unresolved. V was cut by 2 bases and J by 6 bases, with 2 bases left in between. The germline gives CDR1 MNHNY, CDR2 SVGAGI (reference sequence). CDR3 length: 10 amino acids. CDR3 bases: TGTGCCAGCAGTTACCCCGAGCAGTACTTC. Translated: CASSYPEQYF.

The gene calls are TRBV7-2 and TRBJ2-7, with D possibly being TRBD2 (6 bases). Germline values: CDR1 SGHTA, CDR2 FQGNSA. Trimming took off 7 bases at V and 2 bases at J, with 18 bases between the two ends. CDR3 size: 15 residues. The CDR3 DNA reads as TGTGCCAGCATCCTGAGGGGAGCGGGCACCTACGAGCAGTACTTC. Amino acids: CASILRGAGTYEQYF.

The V gene is TRBV7-6, the J gene TRBJ1-1; no reliable D call. Germline assignment: CDR1 SGHVS and CDR2 FNYEAQ. V lost 1 base to trimming and J lost 3 bases, with 15 bases between them. The CDR3 covers 16 residues. CDR3 sequence: CASSLDLEGADTEAFF. CDR3 coding DNA: TGTGCCAGCAGCTTAGACTTAGAAGGAGCGGACACTGAAGCTTTCTTT. Full variable domain (remainder filled in from reference TRBV7-6 and TRBJ1-1): GAGVSQSPRYKVTKRGQDVALRCDPISGHVSLYWYRQALGQGPEFLTYFNYEAQQDKSGLPNDRFSAERPEGSISTLTIQRTEQRDSAMYRCASSLDLEGADTEAFFGQGTRLTVV.

This clone was recorded once. The CDR3 region is CASSIWETSGNTIYF. CDR3 DNA sequence: TGTGCCAGTAGTATTTGGGAGACCTCTGGAAACACCATATATTTT. This chain uses TRBV19 with TRBJ1-3; no clear D. In germline, CDR1 is LNHDA, CDR2 SQIVND (reference sequence). The CDR3 contains 15 residues. V was cut by 3 bases and J by 0 bases, with 9 bases left in between. Variable domain in full (rest from reference TRBV19 and TRBJ1-3): DGGITQSPKYLFRKEGQNVTLSCEQNLNHDAMYWYRQDPGQGLRLIYYSQIVNDFQKGDIAEGYSVSREKKESFPLTVTSAQKNPTAFYLCASSIWETSGNTIYFGEGSWLTVV.

This clone was found once. The chain is built from TRBV28 and TRBJ2-2; D may be TRBD2 (6 bases). The V gene lost 6 bases and the J gene lost 8 bases, with 16 bases spanning the gap. CDR1 is MDHEN, CDR2 SYDVKM, per germline. The CDR3 covers 14 residues. DNA for the CDR3: TGTGCCAGCAGCGCCCCCGGGGGAACGGGGGAGCTGTTTTTT. Translating it yields CASSAPGGTGELFF. The whole variable domain, remainder taken from reference TRBV28 and TRBJ2-2, is DVKVTQSSRYLVKRTGEKVFLECVQDMDHENMFWYRQDPGLGLRLIYFSYDVKMKEKGDIPEGYSVSREKKERFSLILESASTNQTSMYLCASSAPGGTGELFFGEGSRLTVL.

This sequence joins TRBV13 and TRBJ2-1, with 11 bases matching TRBD2. The CDR3 length is 16 residues. Unmatched junction bases numbered 0, after V lost 2 bases and J lost 0 bases. The V gene's germline CDR1 is PRHDT and CDR2 FYEKMQ (reference sequence). CDR3 nucleotides: TGTGCCAGCAGCTTAACTAGCGGGAGCTCCTACAATGAGCAGTTCTTC. Its translation is CASSLTSGSSYNEQFF.